Presented here are 21 T cell receptor beta chains from one specimen sequenced in a study of T cell responses to AZD1222 COVID-19 vaccine. The method was immunoSEQ multiplex PCR; TCRdb's version includes in-frame clones alone and lacks a portion of them. The sample shows around 160,000 clones, roughly 88% of them seen only once. The sample was peripheral blood, taken on day 0 of AZD1222 vaccination. These receptors came from an adult in good health.

The chain joins TRBV6-5 to TRBJ1-1; D is unresolved. There are 15 residues in the CDR3. Deletions cut 0 bases from V and 11 bases from J, with 19 bases between. The germline gives CDR1 MNHEY, CDR2 SVGAGI. CDR3 nucleotides: TGTGCCAGCAGTTACTCGAGGAAGGAAACGACCAAGGCTTTCTTT. As protein: CASSYSRKETTKAFF.

The chain carries TRBV19 and TRBJ1-2, with TRBD1 matching 11 bases. In germline, CDR1 is LNHDA, CDR2 SQIVND (reference sequence). This CDR3 has 18 amino acids. V was pared by 10 bases and J by 4 bases, with 20 bases of the junction left unmatched. The CDR3: CATRGSPGTGGDGYGYTF. The CDR3, as DNA: TGTGCCACCAGGGGGTCTCCCGGGACAGGGGGAGATGGCTATGGCTACACCTTC.

This rearrangement joins TRBV18 to TRBJ1-2; D gene ambiguous. This CDR3 has 15 residues. From germline, CDR1 is KGHSH and CDR2 LQKENI. Deletions cut 4 bases from V and 2 bases from J, with 14 bases between. The CDR3 region is CASSQRRPGNYGYTF. CDR3 DNA: TGTGCCAGCTCACAACGTCGTCCGGGGAACTATGGCTACACCTTC.

The chain couples TRBV7-3 to TRBJ1-2; TRBD1 matches 9 bases. Germline CDR1 and CDR2: SGHTA and FQGTGA. The V and J ends lost 5 bases and 7 bases, in that order; junction bases with no gene match: 14. The CDR3 spans 16 residues. The CDR3 region has the DNA TGTGCCAGCAGCCTCGGCCGGGGACAGGGTTTCTCTGGCTACACCTTC. This codes for CASSLGRGQGFSGYTF.

The J gene is TRBJ1-1, the V gene TRBV7-9; a possible D gene is TRBD1 (5 bases). Trimming removed 2 bases from V and 1 base from J, with 11 bases in between. CDR1 and CDR2 (germline): SEHNR, FQNEAQ (reference sequence). There are 15 residues in the CDR3. The CDR3 loop is CASSLRGTANTEAFF. Written as DNA, the CDR3 is TGTGCCAGCAGCTTACGCGGGACGGCGAACACTGAAGCTTTCTTT.

The chain uses TRBV6-5 and TRBJ2-2; tentative D call: TRBD2 (5 bases). From germline, CDR1 is MNHEY and CDR2 SVGAGI. The CDR3 length is 16 residues. Trimming took 0 bases from V and 6 from J, leaving 14 bases between them. The CDR3 coding sequence is TGTGCCAGCAGTTACTCAGCGGACCAAGCTTCCGGGGAGCTGTTTTTT. This codes for CASSYSADQASGELFF.

The rearrangement joins TRBV3-1 (or the pseudogene TRBV3-2) to TRBJ1-2; D is ambiguous. CDR3 length: 13 amino acids. V dropped 4 bases and J dropped 8 bases, with 14 bases sitting between them. Germline V gene sequence: CDR1 LGHDT, CDR2 YNNKEL (reference sequence). CDR3 DNA: TGTGCCAGCAGCCGCCCGGAGGGAGACGGCTACACCTTC. Translation gives CASSRPEGDGYTF.

V and J are TRBV5-1 and TRBJ1-1; possible D gene TRBD1, 5 bases. The V and J ends lost 3 bases and 7 bases respectively, with 10 bases between them. Germline V lookup: CDR1 SGHRS, CDR2 YFSETQ. This CDR3 has 12 residues. As DNA, the CDR3 is TGCGCCAGCAGCTCACAGGAGGGTGAAGCTTTCTTT. It specifies CASSSQEGEAFF.

This clone was picked up one time. This CDR3 is CASSQGLAGGQETQYF. CDR3 in DNA: TGTGCCAGCAGCCAAGGACTAGCGGGGGGACAAGAGACCCAGTACTTC. V and J are TRBV3-1 (or the pseudogene TRBV3-2) and TRBJ2-5, with 13 bases lining up with TRBD2. Germline lookup yields CDR1 LGHDT and CDR2 YNNKEL (reference sequence). This CDR3 has 16 residues. V dropped 1 base and J dropped 2; count of bases not matched to a gene: 1.

This rearrangement joins TRBV7-9 to TRBJ1-2; TRBD1 might be the D (6 bases). CDR1 is SEHNR, CDR2 FQNEAQ, per germline (reference sequence). The CDR3 totals 14 residues. In DNA, the CDR3 is TGTGCTATCTCCCGGGGGGCGCCCAACTATGGCTACACCTTC. The encoded protein is CAISRGAPNYGYTF.

The CDR3 nucleotides are TGTGCCAGCAAACGTGAGAATGAAAAACTGTTTTTT. As protein: CASKRENEKLFF. This sequence joins TRBV12-3 or TRBV12-4 and TRBJ1-4; D gene unclear. Trimming pared 7 bases from V and 5 bases from J, leaving 8 bases between. The CDR3 is made up of 12 amino acids.

The V and J genes are TRBV28 and TRBJ1-4, with TRBD1 identical over 7 bases. V shed 7 bases, J shed 7 bases, and the junction held 6 bases outside the gene matches. CDR1 and CDR2 (germline): MDHEN, SYDVKM. The CDR3 runs to 13 residues. Written as DNA, the CDR3 is TGTGCCAGCATTAAGAGGGGGCTTGAAAAACTGTTTTTT. Translated: CASIKRGLEKLFF.

The genes are TRBV9 and TRBJ2-7; 12 nucleotides line up with TRBD2. The CDR3 totals 15 residues. After removal of 4 bases from V and 3 bases from J, the junction contained 5 bases not matched to a gene. The germline V gene has CDR1 SGDLS and CDR2 YYNGEE. CDR3 in DNA: TGTGCCAGCAGCCCTCAGACTAGCGGGGGCTACGAGCAGTACTTC. Its translation is CASSPQTSGGYEQYF.

The V call is TRBV7-9, the J call TRBJ1-6; 12 nucleotides match TRBD1. CDR1 SEHNR and CDR2 FQNEAQ come from the germline V gene (reference sequence). The CDR3 is 16 residues long. With V trimmed by 7 bases and J by 12 bases, 13 bases remained unmatched. CDR3 residues: CASTSTPGQGAIPLHF. In DNA form, the CDR3 reads TGTGCCAGCACCTCTACCCCGGGACAGGGGGCTATACCCCTCCACTTT.

V gene TRBV7-2 combines with J gene TRBJ1-1; a weak D match, TRBD1 (6 bases). Germline V gene sequence: CDR1 SGHTA, CDR2 FQGNSA. V gave up 5 bases and J gave up 3 bases, with 16 bases separating them. The CDR3 spans 15 residues. The CDR3 loop is CASSALTGRYTEAFF. DNA for the CDR3: TGTGCCAGCAGCGCCCTAACAGGGCGGTACACTGAAGCTTTCTTT. Combining the CDR3 with reference TRBV7-2 and TRBJ1-1 gives the whole variable domain GAGVSQSPSNKVTEKGKDVELRCDPISGHTALYWYRQSLGQGLEFLIYFQGNSAPDKSGLPSDRFSAERTGGSVSTLTIQRTQQEDSAVYLCASSALTGRYTEAFFGQGTRLTVV.

The chain carries TRBV7-8 and TRBJ2-1; 12 bases are shared with TRBD1. Germline CDR1 is SGHVS and CDR2 is FQNEAQ. V shed 5 bases and J 9 bases; nucleotides not matched to a gene: 11. There are 16 residues in the CDR3. The DNA of the CDR3 is TGTGCCAGCAGCCCCAGGGGGGGACAGGGGGCGACTGAGCAGTTCTTC. Translation: CASSPRGGQGATEQFF.

The J gene is TRBJ1-1, the V gene TRBV4-3, with a weak D call TRBD1 (5 bases). Trimming removed 2 bases from V and 1 base from J, with 8 bases in between. CDR1 and CDR2 (germline): LGHNA, YSLEER. The CDR3 has 14 residues. The CDR3 DNA sequence: TGCGCCAGCAGCCAACAGACAGCGAACACTGAAGCTTTCTTT. As protein: CASSQQTANTEAFF.

The rearrangement uses TRBV20-1 and TRBJ2-7; 9 bases fit TRBD1. The CDR3 has 16 amino acids. Trimming removed 3 bases from V and 1 base from J; junction bases left unmatched: 10. CDR1 is DFQATT and CDR2 is SNEGSKA in the germline V gene (reference sequence). CDR3 DNA: TGCAGTGCTAGTGGCACGGACAGGGGATATTCCTACGAGCAGTACTTC. Its translation is CSASGTDRGYSYEQYF.

The chain links TRBV10-3 to TRBJ1-4; D possibly corresponds to TRBD1 (6 bases). Germline V gene data show CDR1 as ENHRY and CDR2 as SYGVKD. Trimming stripped 3 bases from V and 3 bases from J, with 8 bases between. The CDR3 contains 14 residues. The CDR3 is CAISDGGANEKLFF. The CDR3 region has the DNA TGTGCCATCAGTGACGGGGGCGCTAATGAAAAACTGTTTTTT.

V is TRBV6-6 and J is TRBJ1-1; TRBD1 agrees at 12 bases. Germline values: CDR1 MNHNY, CDR2 SVGAGI (reference sequence). The CDR3 sequence is 16 residues long. J was trimmed by 0 bases and V by 9 bases; bases with no gene match: 8. CDR3 in DNA: TGTGCCAGTTTAACCGGGACAGGGGGCCTGAACACTGAAGCTTTCTTT. Amino acids: CASLTGTGGLNTEAFF.

The chain is built from TRBV27 and TRBJ2-5; the D gene is possibly TRBD2 (6 bases). CDR1 and CDR2 (germline): MNHEY, SMNVEV (reference sequence). This CDR3 has 12 residues. The V and J ends lost 7 bases and 5 bases respectively, with 11 bases between them. The CDR3 loop is CASKAGRETQYF. The DNA for the CDR3 is TGTGCCAGCAAGGCGGGGCGGGAGACCCAGTACTTC.